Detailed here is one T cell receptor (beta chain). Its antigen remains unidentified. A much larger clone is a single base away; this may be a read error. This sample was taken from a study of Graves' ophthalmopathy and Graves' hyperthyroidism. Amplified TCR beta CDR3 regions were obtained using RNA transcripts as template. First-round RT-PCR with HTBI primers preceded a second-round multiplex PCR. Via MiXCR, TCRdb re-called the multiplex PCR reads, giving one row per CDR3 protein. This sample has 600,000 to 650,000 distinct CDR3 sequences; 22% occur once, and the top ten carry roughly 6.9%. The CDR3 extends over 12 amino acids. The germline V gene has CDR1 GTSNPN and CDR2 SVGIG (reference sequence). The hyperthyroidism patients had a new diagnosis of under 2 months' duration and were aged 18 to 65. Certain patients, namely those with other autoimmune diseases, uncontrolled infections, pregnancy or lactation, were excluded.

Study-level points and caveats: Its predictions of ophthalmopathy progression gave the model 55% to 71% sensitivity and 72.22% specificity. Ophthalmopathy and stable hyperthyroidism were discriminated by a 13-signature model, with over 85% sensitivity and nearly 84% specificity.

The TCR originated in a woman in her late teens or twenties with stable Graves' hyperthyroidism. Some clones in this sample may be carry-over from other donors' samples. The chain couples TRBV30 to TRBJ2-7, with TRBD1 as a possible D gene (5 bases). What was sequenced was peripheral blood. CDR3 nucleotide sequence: TGTGCCTGGGCGGAGACAGCTTACGAGCGGTACTTC. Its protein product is CAWAETAYERYF.